This TCR beta chain emerged from a study of cytomegalovirus exposure and HLA in healthy donors. Looking at the study overall: According to later analysis, the same platform produced the approximately 130 validation and about 700 first-cohort repertoires.

The CDR3 sequence is 15 residues long. Data came from immunoSEQ multiplex PCR; TCRdb stores just in-frame clones and leaves some out. This table has 110,000 or so clones, about 91% appearing once. A remark on this clone: Its cognate antigen is unknown.

The study's findings and limits: Among TCR beta chains, those listed as cytomegalovirus-associated numbered about 160. Confirmation was obtained in vitro that a few CMV-associated chains are specific for CMV antigens.

The donors were part of the validation cohort of roughly 110 subjects. That cohort was separate from the first cohort, which comprised 666 subjects. This receptor was identified in a man between 18 and 35 years old in good health and CMV-seronegative. The chain joins TRBV12-2 to TRBJ2-5; whether TRBD1, the table's D call, matches the DNA was not checked. TRBV12-2 is a known pseudogene. The sequencing sample was made of PBMCs. The CDR3, as DNA: TGTGCAAGTCGCTTAGGACAGAACTACCAAGAGACCCAGTACTTC. It codes for CASRLGQNYQETQYF.